This is a list of T cell receptor beta chains from one sample in a study of cytomegalovirus exposure and HLA in healthy donors. Data came from immunoSEQ multiplex PCR; TCRdb stores just in-frame clones and leaves some out. The data contain approximately 150,000 clones, around 78% of them singletons. The sample comprised PBMCs. These receptors came from a woman aged 18-30 years in good health and CMV-seropositive. CDR3s include the opening cysteine and the closing phenylalanine or tryptophan.

j_call | v_call | cdr3_aa
TRBJ2-3 | TRBV4-1 | CASSQVGRGRGTDTQYF
TRBJ2-3 | TRBV5-1 | CASSLVTSGYTDTQYF
TRBJ2-7 | TRBV18 | CASSYTGSDEQYF
TRBJ2-2 | TRBV6-5 | CALRGPAANTGELFF
TRBJ2-3 | TRBV6-1 | CASSEATSYTNTQYF
TRBJ1-2 | TRBV19 | CASGEIGAANYGYTF
TRBJ2-3 | TRBV18 | CASSPGLAGATDTQYF
TRBJ2-7 | TRBV4-1 | CASSQEDRGSNKQYF
NA | TRBV6-5 | CASWSGGPTYEQYF
TRBJ1-1 | TRBV27 | CASSLAGQAGSDTEAFF
TRBJ1-1 | TRBV27 | CASSSNSRVMNTEAFF
TRBJ1-6 | TRBV6-5 | CASSYQGSSYNSPLHF
TRBJ2-4 | TRBV30 | CAWTPWGGLAKNIQYF
TRBJ2-3 | TRBV5-1 | CASSLASPHTDTQYF
TRBJ1-5 | TRBV7-9 | CASSLSSGGNQPQHF
TRBJ1-4 | TRBV7-2 | CASSLNSGTGGDNEKLFF
TRBJ2-1 | TRBV30 | CAWIKGQGKGFYNEQFF
TRBJ2-4 | TRBV5-4 | CASSLPGQGVGAKNIQYF
TRBJ1-1 | TRBV6-6 | CASRSSGSTEAFF
TRBJ1-4 | TRBV11-2 | CASSPLTNEKLFF
TRBJ2-5 | TRBV5-4 | CASSFGTSGGAGPQYF
TRBJ2-1 | TRBV2 | CASSTGYLNEQFF
TRBJ1-2 | TRBV27 | CASSNGGQNYGYTF
TRBJ1-2 | TRBV6-1 | CASSRQLYGYTF
TRBJ1-2 | TRBV5-6 | CASSLGTGVYGYTF
TRBJ1-2 | TRBV7-9 | CASSLRGRANYGYTF
TRBJ1-1 | TRBV7-2 | CASSVDRGGTEAFF
TRBJ1-2 | TRBV5-1 | CASSLGIGPTAGGYTF
TRBJ2-1 | TRBV6-4 | CASSDLAGGSDEQFF
TRBJ1-2 | TRBV15 | CATSTPVMTGGADYYGYTF
TRBJ1-5 | TRBV2 | CASSAQGISNQPQHF
TRBJ2-1 | TRBV15 | CATSRDGVERGGLIF
TRBJ1-6 | TRBV6-1 | CASSGTAFYNSPLHF
TRBJ2-3 | TRBV19 | CASSRTGYTDTQYF
TRBJ1-1 | TRBV5-3 | CARSLRTGGRGTEAFF
TRBJ1-6 | TRBV5-6 | CASSWAGVSGSPLHF
TRBJ2-7 | TRBV5-3 | CARSPIEIGSYEQYF
TRBJ2-2 | TRBV5-4 | CASSSNRGGNTGELFF
TRBJ1-4 | TRBV15 | CATSRGLDEKLFF
TRBJ2-7 | TRBV6-1 | CASSESISGAIYEQYF
TRBJ2-7 | TRBV5-6 | CASSFYRGHEQYF
TRBJ2-3 | TRBV11-2 | CASSRLAGPDTQYF